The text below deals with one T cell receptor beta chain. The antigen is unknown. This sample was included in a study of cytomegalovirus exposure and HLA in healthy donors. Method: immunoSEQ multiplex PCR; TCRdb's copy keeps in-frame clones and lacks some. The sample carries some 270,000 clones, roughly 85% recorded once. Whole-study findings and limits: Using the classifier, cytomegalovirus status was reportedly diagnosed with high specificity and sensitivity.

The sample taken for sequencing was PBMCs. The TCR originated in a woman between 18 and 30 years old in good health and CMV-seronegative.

The CDR3 region is CASSIYIGGQGNEKLFF. For the CDR3, the DNA is TGTGCCAGTAGTATATATATTGGGGGACAGGGGAACGAAAAACTGTTTTTT. The J gene is TRBJ1-4, the V gene TRBV19, with 10 bases identical to TRBD1. V lost 2 bases and J lost 8; bases outside the gene matches: 11. The CDR3 sequence is 17 residues long. CDR1 and CDR2 from the germline V gene are LNHDA and SQIVND (reference sequence).